This TCR beta chain was profiled in a study of blood T cell repertoires in COVID-19. About the study: From T cells, B-cell-depleted T cells, or PBMCs came the material, which was cDNA or gDNA.

How the authors handled the data: Researchers report that nucleated cell counts were estimated from reference gene primer amplification. Sequenced by immunoSEQ multiplex PCR; TCRdb stores in-frame clones only, minus some. The DNA was the basis for D and trimming; V, J and clone size are from that table. The table lists tens of thousands of clones, 75% to 90% of them singletons. This clone turned up a few times. Trimming removed 4 bases at V and 3 bases at J, with 12 bases between. CDR1 is KGHDR and CDR2 is SFDVKD in the germline V gene. The CDR3 has 15 amino acids. This TCR came from a human donor in a cohort sampled during active COVID-19. J is TRBJ1-5 and V is TRBV24-1, with a weak D call TRBD1 (6 bases). The specimen sequenced was peripheral blood. CDR3 amino acids: CATSDPGQPNQPQHF. CDR3 coding DNA: TGTGCCACCAGTGACCCTGGACAGCCCAATCAGCCCCAGCATTTT.